This TCR beta chain came from a study of blood T cell repertoires in COVID-19. At the level of the study: Samples representing acute and convalescent COVID-19 were sourced from the United States, Italy and Spain. PBMCs, B-cell-depleted T cells, or T cells provided the cDNA or gDNA that made up the material.

Methods used by the authors: Nucleated cell number was recorded as an estimate derived from reference gene primer amplification. Assay: immunoSEQ multiplex PCR; the TCRdb copy retains only in-frame clones and omits some. The V and J calls and clone size are taken from that table; D and trimming were inferred from the DNA. Of 450,000 to 500,000 clones in the sample, approximately 85% are singletons; the top ten hold under 4%. The CDR3 is 14 residues long. The germline CDR1 and CDR2 sequences are GTSNPN and SVGIG (reference sequence). V lost 0 bases, J lost 3 bases, and 2 bases stayed unmatched. Sample: peripheral blood. The V gene is TRBV30, the J gene TRBJ2-1; TRBD2 agrees at 7 bases. The source is a human donor in a cohort sampled during active COVID-19. In DNA, the CDR3 is TGTGCCTGGAGTGTCAGCGGGAACTACAATGAGCAGTTCTTC. It codes for CAWSVSGNYNEQFF.